The next 7 T cell receptor beta chains were all read from a single sample in a study of blood T cell repertoires in COVID-19. TCRdb's table, derived via immunoSEQ multiplex PCR, lists solely in-frame clones and lacks some. The sample consists of roughly 70,000 clones, nearly 90% of them appearing once. The material sequenced was peripheral blood. Receptors were obtained from a man at least 80 years old with acute or convalescent COVID-19.

The rearrangement uses TRBV7-3 and TRBJ2-5; TRBD2 aligns across 10 bases. The CDR3 contains 15 residues. In germline, CDR1 is SGHTA, CDR2 FQGTGA. Trimming cost V 4 bases and J 4 bases; bases outside gene matches: 6. The CDR3 sequence: CASSSGLARGETQYF. Written as DNA, the CDR3 is TGTGCCAGCAGCTCGGGACTAGCGAGAGGAGAGACCCAGTACTTC.

This chain uses TRBV7-9 with TRBJ1-6; 10 bases match TRBD1. Germline CDR1 and CDR2: SEHNR and FQNEAQ (reference sequence). With 5 bases clipped from V and 7 bases from J, the junction kept 8 bases outside the gene matches. The CDR3 runs 16 residues. For the CDR3, the DNA is TGTGCCAGCAGCCCCCCGACAGGGGGCAGGAATTCACCCCTCCACTTT. Translated: CASSPPTGGRNSPLHF.

This chain joins TRBV3-1 (or the pseudogene TRBV3-2) and TRBJ2-7, with D maybe TRBD1 (6 bases). The CDR3 length is 14 residues. Trimming took off 5 bases at V and 3 bases at J, with 14 bases between the two ends. Per the germline V gene, CDR1 is LGHDT and CDR2 is YNNKEL (reference sequence). In DNA, the CDR3 is TGTGCCAGCAGCTTTCAGGGGAAAATCTACGAGCAGTACTTC. Amino acid sequence: CASSFQGKIYEQYF.

V gene TRBV12-3 or TRBV12-4 combines with J gene TRBJ1-4; D is ambiguous. V dropped 6 bases and J dropped 5 bases, with 10 bases sitting between them. This CDR3 is 13 amino acids long. CDR3 sequence: CASRRLPNEKLFF. The CDR3 nucleotides read TGTGCCAGCAGGCGACTCCCAAATGAAAAACTGTTTTTT.

V usage is TRBV9 and J usage is TRBJ2-1; TRBD2 matches 7 bases. With 7 bases clipped from V and 1 base from J, the junction kept 11 bases outside the gene matches. Germline-derived CDR1 and CDR2 are SGDLS and YYNGEE. CDR3 size: 16 residues. This CDR3 reads CASVAGPSGSYNEQFF. CDR3 in DNA: TGTGCCAGCGTCGCGGGCCCTAGCGGATCCTACAATGAGCAGTTCTTC.

Only a few counts were recorded for this clone. The chain recombines TRBV3-1 (or the pseudogene TRBV3-2) with TRBJ2-7; TRBD1 agrees at 9 bases. This CDR3 has 16 residues. Germline CDR1 and CDR2: LGHDT and YNNKEL (reference sequence). The V segment lost 2 bases and the J segment 0 bases; nucleotides outside the gene matches: 5. The CDR3: CASSQWDRESSYEQYF. The CDR3 DNA is TGTGCCAGCAGCCAATGGGACAGGGAGAGCTCCTACGAGCAGTACTTC.

The V and J genes are TRBV18 and TRBJ2-1; 9 bases map to TRBD2. Germline V CDR1 and CDR2: KGHSH, LQKENI. The CDR3 spans 16 residues. Unmatched junction bases numbered 8, after V lost 1 base and J lost 7 bases. Written as DNA, the CDR3 is TGTGCCAGCTCACCACTAGCGGGAGATAAAGGAAATGAGCAGTTCTTC. It specifies CASSPLAGDKGNEQFF.